Listed below are T cell receptor beta chains from one sample, sequenced in a study of CD4 T cells in relation to SARS-CoV-2 and coronaviruses. This table comes from immunoSEQ multiplex PCR, and its TCRdb copy is limited to in-frame clones, with some not included. The sample contains around 34,000 clones, 60% to 80% of which appear only once. Antigens of these TCRs are unknown. The specimen sequenced was memory CD4+ T cells from PBMCs, cultured in vitro. The receptors derive from an adult with COVID-19. CDR3s include the opening cysteine and the closing phenylalanine or tryptophan. The D gene is left open where the match is weak. Clone size appears in some rows only: once, few, many, or a class for an expanded clone.

D,J,size,V,DNA,CDR3
TRBD2,TRBJ2-5,.,TRBV25-1,TGTGCCAGCAGTCGGACTAGCGGTCAAGAGACCCAGTACTTC,CASSRTSGQETQYF
.,TRBJ1-2,.,TRBV6-6,TGTGCCAGCTTAAGGCAGGATGGTGCCTATGGCTACACCTTC,CASLRQDGAYGYTF
TRBD1,TRBJ2-3,.,TRBV28,TGTGCCAGCAGTTCACCCGGGACAGGGACCACAGATACGCAGTATTTT,CASSSPGTGTTDTQYF
.,TRBJ2-3,.,TRBV27,TGTGCCAGTCGCCAGACCAGCACAGATACGCAGTATTTT,CASRQTSTDTQYF
TRBD2,TRBJ2-5,.,TRBV4-2,TGTGCCAGCAGCCAACATTTCGGGAGGGTGGAAGAGACCCAGTACTTC,CASSQHFGRVEETQYF
.,TRBJ1-5,.,TRBV7-9,TGTGCCAGCAGCCAACGGGACGGCAAATGGCCCCAGCATTTT,CASSQRDGKWPQHF
.,TRBJ2-1,.,TRBV7-3,TGTGCCAGCAGCCCGGGACCCTCTCCGGAGCAGTTCTTC,CASSPGPSPEQFF
.,TRBJ2-1,.,TRBV19,TGTGCCAGTAGGGCAGGGGCTTCCTACAATGAGCAGTTCTTC,CASRAGASYNEQFF
TRBD2,TRBJ2-7,.,TRBV2,TGTGCCAGCGGCCCGGGAGGGGGAGACGAGCAGTACTTC,CASGPGGGDEQYF
TRBD1,TRBJ2-7,.,TRBV6-5,TGTGCCAGCAGTTACTCTGGCAGGGGGACCTACGAGCAGTACTTC,CASSYSGRGTYEQYF
TRBD1,TRBJ2-5,.,TRBV15,TGTGCCACAAGACAGGGCGGAGAGACCCAGTACTTC,CATRQGGETQYF
TRBD1,TRBJ1-1,.,TRBV10-3,TGTGCCATCAGTGATCAGGACAGGGGGCGGACTGAAGCTTTCTTT,CAISDQDRGRTEAFF
.,TRBJ2-7,.,TRBV18,TGTGCCAGCTCACCCCAGGAAAGGGTCGAGCAGTACTTC,CASSPQERVEQYF
TRBD1,TRBJ1-6,.,TRBV19,TGTGCCAGCACCGGGACAGGGGTTTCACCCCTCCACTTT,CASTGTGVSPLHF
TRBD2,TRBJ2-4,.,TRBV7-9,TGTGCCAGCAGCTTAGTAGGACTAGCGGAAAACATTCAGTACTTC,CASSLVGLAENIQYF
.,TRBJ2-5,.,TRBV2,TGTGCCAGCACGATTTTGGGAGTTAGAGAGACCCAGTACTTC,CASTILGVRETQYF
.,TRBJ2-7,.,TRBV23-1,TGCGCCAGAACTTACCCGAGGGGGGACTTAGCCTACGAGCAGTACTTC,CARTYPRGDLAYEQYF
.,TRBJ1-1,.,TRBV7-9,TGTGCCAGCAGCTTAGATGGGAAGGCGAACACTGAAGCTTTCTTT,CASSLDGKANTEAFF
.,TRBJ2-3,.,TRBV7-8,TGTGCCAGCAGCTTCGGCCTTGGGGCAGATACGCAGTATTTT,CASSFGLGADTQYF
.,TRBJ1-5,.,TRBV7-9,TGTGCCAGCTCGCAGGGTCCCAATCAGCCCCAGCATTTT,CASSQGPNQPQHF
.,TRBJ2-7,.,TRBV19,TGTGCCAGTAGCCCCCTGGACGGACCCTACGAGCAGTACTTC,CASSPLDGPYEQYF
TRBD1,TRBJ2-1,.,TRBV30,TGTGCCTGGAGTTCGGGGAAGGGGGCCCCTACAGACCATGAGCAGTTCTTC,CAWSSGKGAPTDHEQFF
.,TRBJ2-7,.,TRBV24-1,TGTGCCACCAGTGATCGGGGGTACGAGCAGTACTTC,CATSDRGYEQYF
.,TRBJ2-2,.,TRBV3-1/TRBV3-2,TGTGCCAGCCGGGACGCGGTGGGCGGGGAGCTGTTTTTT,CASRDAVGGELFF
TRBD2,TRBJ2-5,.,TRBV6-6,TGTGCCAGCAGCTCCGGACTAGCGGGAGGGCCAGAGACCCAGTACTTC,CASSSGLAGGPETQYF
.,TRBJ2-1,.,TRBV3-1/TRBV3-2,TGTGCCAGCAGCCAAGAAAGGGTAGTTGAGCAGTTCTTC,CASSQERVVEQFF
.,TRBJ2-5,.,TRBV2,TGTGCCAGCAGCGCGGAGGTGAACCAAGAGACCCAGTACTTC,CASSAEVNQETQYF
.,TRBJ2-7,.,TRBV28,TGTGCCAGCGGCTCACGGAGGCACAACTACGAGCAGTACTTC,CASGSRRHNYEQYF
TRBD2,TRBJ2-1,.,TRBV5-1,TGCGCCAGCAGCTTGGGACTAGCGGGGGGAGAGCAGTTCTTC,CASSLGLAGGEQFF
TRBD1,TRBJ1-5,few,TRBV28,TGTGCCAGCAGACTGGGACAGGGGGGCAATCAGCCCCAGCATTTT,CASRLGQGGNQPQHF
.,TRBJ1-5,.,TRBV19,TGTGCCAGCGGAACAGGGAAAAGAAGCAATCAGCCCCAGCATTTT,CASGTGKRSNQPQHF
TRBD2,TRBJ2-2,.,TRBV5-5,TGTGCCAGCAGAGAGCGGGAGAGCAGGGAGCTGTTTTTT,CASRERESRELFF
.,TRBJ1-1,.,TRBV6-4,TGTGCCAGCAGTGACTCGAAGCAGGCAGGGAACTTTATTGAAGCTTTCTTT,CASSDSKQAGNFIEAFF
TRBD2,TRBJ2-3,.,TRBV13,TGTGCCAGCAGCTTTCGGACTAGCGCCTTCACAGATACGCAGTATTTT,CASSFRTSAFTDTQYF
TRBD2,TRBJ2-1,.,TRBV19,TGTGCCAGTAGTGTAGCTAGCGGTTACAATGAGCAGTTCTTC,CASSVASGYNEQFF
TRBD1,TRBJ2-1,.,TRBV18,TGTGCCAGCTCACCGGGGACAGACAATGAGCAGTTCTTC,CASSPGTDNEQFF
.,TRBJ2-1,.,TRBV29-1,TGCAGCGTTGAAGATCTGCGTGATGGGGATGAGCAGTTCTTC,CSVEDLRDGDEQFF
.,TRBJ2-7,.,TRBV7-8,TGTGCCAGCAGCTTACGCGGCGAGCAGTACTTC,CASSLRGEQYF
.,TRBJ1-5,.,TRBV28,TGTGCCAGCAGTTTCTGGGGCATGCGGAGCAATCAGCCCCAGCATTTT,CASSFWGMRSNQPQHF
TRBD1,TRBJ2-2,once,TRBV9,TGTGCCAGCAAAAGGGGGCCTAACGGGGAGCTGTTTTTT,CASKRGPNGELFF
.,TRBJ2-7,.,TRBV28,TGTGCCAGCAGTGACGGTTTAGGGCGGGACTTC,CASSDGLGRDF
TRBD1,TRBJ2-3,.,TRBV19,TGTGCCAGTAGTAATCGGGGAATGGGACAGATCACAGATACGCAGTATTTT,CASSNRGMGQITDTQYF
.,TRBJ2-3,.,TRBV10-1,TGCGCCAGCTCGGGTGATTCAGATACGCAGTATTTT,CASSGDSDTQYF
TRBD2,TRBJ2-5,.,TRBV7-2,TGTGCCAGCAGCTTAGGTGGAAGACTAGCGGCATTCCAAGAGACCCAGTACTTC,CASSLGGRLAAFQETQYF
.,TRBJ2-5,.,TRBV6-5,TGTGCCAGCAGTTATAGGAACAGGGAGCAAGAGACCCAGTACTTC,CASSYRNREQETQYF
TRBD1,TRBJ2-7,.,TRBV4-3,TGCGCCAGCAGCCAAGCTCTCTCCCGGGACAGGGAAGAGCAGTACTTC,CASSQALSRDREEQYF
TRBD2,TRBJ2-1,.,TRBV29-1,TGCAGCGTTGAGGGGGGGAATGAGCAGTTCTTC,CSVEGGNEQFF
.,TRBJ2-3,.,TRBV9,TGTGCCAGCAGCGTAGGCATCCAAGCCACAGATACGCAGTATTTT,CASSVGIQATDTQYF
.,TRBJ2-7,.,TRBV28,TGTGCCAGCAGTTCTCCCACAGACCCCTTTTCCTACGAGCAGTACTTC,CASSSPTDPFSYEQYF
TRBD2,TRBJ2-5,.,TRBV9,TGTGCCAGCAGCTCCGGGGGGACCGACGAGACCCAGTACTTC,CASSSGGTDETQYF
TRBD2,TRBJ2-1,once,TRBV28,TGTGCCAGCAGTGGATCCCGCCGACTAGCGCGGTACTACAATGAGCAGTTCTTC,CASSGSRRLARYYNEQFF
.,TRBJ2-7,.,TRBV15,TGTGCCACCAGCAGAGATCAGGACTCCTCCTACGAGCAGTACTTC,CATSRDQDSSYEQYF
.,TRBJ1-4,.,TRBV28,TGTGCCAGCAAGCGGACAGACTTAAATGAAAAACTGTTTTTT,CASKRTDLNEKLFF
TRBD1,TRBJ2-1,once,TRBV7-8,TGTGCCAGCAGCCCAAGGGCGACAGGGGGAAACTCCTACAATGAGCAGTTCTTC,CASSPRATGGNSYNEQFF
TRBD1,TRBJ2-5,.,TRBV5-1,TGCGCCAGCAGCTTCGACAGGGGGCGGGGAGAGACCCAGTACTTC,CASSFDRGRGETQYF
TRBD2,TRBJ2-5,.,TRBV3-1/TRBV3-2,TGTGCCAGCAGCCATCGTACGGGACTAGCGGAAGAGACCCAGTACTTC,CASSHRTGLAEETQYF
TRBD1,TRBJ2-3,.,TRBV28,TGTGCCAGCAGTTTCTCCCCCCACAGGGGCATCACAGATACGCAGTATTTT,CASSFSPHRGITDTQYF